This TCR beta chain was sequenced during a study of T cells in Graves' hyperthyroidism and ophthalmopathy. This CDR3 comprises 14 residues. The ends were cut back, 6 bases at V and 8 bases at J, with 17 bases in the middle. The source material, RNA transcripts, was used to amplify TCR beta CDR3 regions. Primed by the HTBI set, a first-round RT-PCR was run on the TCR CDR3. TCRdb reprocessed the multiplex PCR reads via MiXCR and lists one record per CDR3 protein. The sample holds roughly 580,000 distinct CDR3 sequences; approximately 13% are singletons and the top ten take more than 5%. This clonotype has at least ten counts.

This sequence was found in a young woman with Graves' hyperthyroidism that later progressed to Graves' ophthalmopathy. The chain combines TRBV12-3 or TRBV12-4 with TRBJ2-1, with a weak D call TRBD1 (6 bases). The sample consisted of blood. The CDR3 DNA sequence: TGTGCCAGCAGCGCAGTATATTGGGGGCATGAGCAGTTCTTC. Protein: CASSAVYWGHEQFF.